This T cell receptor (beta chain) is from a study of blood T cell repertoires in COVID-19. Profiled with immunoSEQ multiplex PCR; TCRdb holds only in-frame clones, not every one. This sample yields about 400,000 clones, of which just under 90% are seen a single time; 1.5% to 2% belongs to the top ten. This clone appeared once. With 3 bases removed from V and 5 bases from J, the gap between germline ends came to 13 bases. Germline loops: CDR1 SGHVS, CDR2 FNYEAQ. The CDR3 sequence is 14 residues long. The rearrangement uses TRBV7-6 and TRBJ1-1; D is undetermined. This TCR was recovered from a woman aged 30 to 39 who had recovered from COVID-19. The sequencing input was PBMCs or T cells enriched from blood (not recorded which). The CDR3 sequence: CASSFTSGGTEAFF. DNA for the CDR3: TGTGCCAGCAGCTTTACATCAGGAGGAACTGAAGCTTTCTTT.